This T cell receptor (beta chain) appears in the sequencing data of a study of Ad26.COV2.S vaccination and SARS-CoV-2 variants. As for the study in general: The Ad26.COV2.S arm of the COV1001 trial was where the donor was placed. Doses of Ad26.COV2.S were injected into muscle once or twice, 56 days apart. Regarding the study as a whole: It was vaccine recipients, not placebo recipients, who had the higher spike-specific TCR breadth. Total responses of T cells may have been underestimated by the analyses of TCR breadth and depth.

Documented treatment: some 20 received Ad26.COV2.S at low or high dose, single or two shots; five or six received placebo; per-sample allocation not given. The samples date from day 63 after the first vaccine or placebo injection. CDR3 length: 16 residues. Per the germline V gene, CDR1 is SGHDT and CDR2 is YYEEEE. V was cut by 0 bases and J by 3 bases, with 16 bases left in between. TCRdb's table, derived via immunoSEQ multiplex PCR, lists solely in-frame clones and lacks some. The sample consists of approximately 420,000 clones, roughly 90% of them appearing once. As for this clone: Its specificity is not known.

This receptor was obtained from a person between 18 and 60 years old who received the Ad26.COV2.S COVID-19 vaccine or a placebo. The V gene is TRBV5-6, the J gene TRBJ2-7; perhaps TRBD1 as D (6 bases). Sequencing used peripheral blood, obtained in a trial of Ad26.COV2.S vaccine versus placebo. CDR3 DNA: TGTGCCAGCAGCTTGGTGATGGACAGCTCCCACTACGAGCAGTACTTC. Translating it yields CASSLVMDSSHYEQYF.